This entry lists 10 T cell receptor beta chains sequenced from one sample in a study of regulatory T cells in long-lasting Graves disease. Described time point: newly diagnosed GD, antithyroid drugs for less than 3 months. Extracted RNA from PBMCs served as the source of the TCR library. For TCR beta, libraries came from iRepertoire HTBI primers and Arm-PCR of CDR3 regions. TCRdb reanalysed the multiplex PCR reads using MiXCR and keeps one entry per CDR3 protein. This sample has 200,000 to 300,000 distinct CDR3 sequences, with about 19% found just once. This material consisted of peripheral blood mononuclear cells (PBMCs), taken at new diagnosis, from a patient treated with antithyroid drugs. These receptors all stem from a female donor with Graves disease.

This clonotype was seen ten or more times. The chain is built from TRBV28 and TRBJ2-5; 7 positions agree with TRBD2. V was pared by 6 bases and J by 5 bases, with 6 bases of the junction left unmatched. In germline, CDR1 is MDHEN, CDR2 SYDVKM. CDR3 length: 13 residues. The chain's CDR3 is CASREAGRETQYF. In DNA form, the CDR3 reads TGTGCCAGCAGAGAAGCGGGACGGGAGACCCAGTACTTC.

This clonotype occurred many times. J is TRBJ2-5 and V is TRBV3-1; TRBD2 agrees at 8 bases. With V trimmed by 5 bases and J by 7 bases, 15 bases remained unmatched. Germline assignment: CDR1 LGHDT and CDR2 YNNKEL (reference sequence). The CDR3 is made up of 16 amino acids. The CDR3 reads CASSDPQSGSFGTQYF. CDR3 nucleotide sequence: TGTGCCAGCAGCGACCCACAAAGCGGGAGTTTTGGGACCCAGTACTTC.

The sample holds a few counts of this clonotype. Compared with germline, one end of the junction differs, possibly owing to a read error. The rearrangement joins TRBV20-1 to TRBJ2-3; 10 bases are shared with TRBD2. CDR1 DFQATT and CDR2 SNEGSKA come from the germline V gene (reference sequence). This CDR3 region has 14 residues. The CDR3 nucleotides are TGCAGTGCCAGAGGACTAGCGGGCACAGATACGCAGTATTTT. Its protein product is CSARGLAGTDTQYF.

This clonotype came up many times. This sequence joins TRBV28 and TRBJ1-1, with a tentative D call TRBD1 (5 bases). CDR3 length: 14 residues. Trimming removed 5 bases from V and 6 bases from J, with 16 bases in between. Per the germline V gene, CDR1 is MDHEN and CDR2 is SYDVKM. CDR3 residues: CASSQPREVPEAFF. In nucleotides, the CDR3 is TGTGCCAGCAGTCAACCCAGGGAAGTCCCTGAAGCTTTCTTT.

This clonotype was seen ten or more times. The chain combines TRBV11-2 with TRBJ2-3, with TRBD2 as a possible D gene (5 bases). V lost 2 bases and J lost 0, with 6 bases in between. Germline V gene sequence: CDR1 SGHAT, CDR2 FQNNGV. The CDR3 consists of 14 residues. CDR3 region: CASSLRGSTDTQYF. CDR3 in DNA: TGTGCCAGCAGCTTACGAGGGAGCACAGATACGCAGTATTTT. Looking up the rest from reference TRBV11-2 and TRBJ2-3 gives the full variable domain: EAGVAQSPRYKIIEKRQSVAFWCNPISGHATLYWYQQILGQGPKLLIQFQNNGVVDDSQLPKDRFSAERLKGVDSTLKIQPAKLEDSAVYLCASSLRGSTDTQYFGPGTRLTVL.

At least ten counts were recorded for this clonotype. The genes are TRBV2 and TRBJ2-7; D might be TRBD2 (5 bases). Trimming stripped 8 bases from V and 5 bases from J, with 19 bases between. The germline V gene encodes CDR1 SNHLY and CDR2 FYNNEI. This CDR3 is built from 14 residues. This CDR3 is CASLPSTAPHEQYF. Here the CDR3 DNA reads TGTGCCAGCCTTCCTAGCACCGCCCCGCACGAGCAGTACTTC.

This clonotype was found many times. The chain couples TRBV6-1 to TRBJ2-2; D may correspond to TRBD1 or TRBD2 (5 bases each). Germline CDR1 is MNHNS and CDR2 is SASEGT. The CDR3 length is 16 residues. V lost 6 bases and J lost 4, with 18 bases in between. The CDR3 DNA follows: TGTGCCAGCAGAATACAAGGGGTGAGGGTCACCGGGGAGCTGTTTTTT. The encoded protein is CASRIQGVRVTGELFF.

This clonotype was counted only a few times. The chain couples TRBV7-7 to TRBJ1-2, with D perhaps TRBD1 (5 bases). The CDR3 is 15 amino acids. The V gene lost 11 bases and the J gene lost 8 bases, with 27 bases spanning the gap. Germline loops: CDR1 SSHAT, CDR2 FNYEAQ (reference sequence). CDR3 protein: CAVTSRDGAFSGYTF. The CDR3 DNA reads TGTGCCGTTACAAGCCGGGACGGGGCGTTCTCGGGCTACACCTTC.

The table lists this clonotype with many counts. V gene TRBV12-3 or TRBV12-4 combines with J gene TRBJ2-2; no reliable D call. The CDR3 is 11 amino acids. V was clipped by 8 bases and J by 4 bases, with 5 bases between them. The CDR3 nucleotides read TGTGCCAGCTATTTCACCGGGGAGCTGTTTTTT. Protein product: CASYFTGELFF.

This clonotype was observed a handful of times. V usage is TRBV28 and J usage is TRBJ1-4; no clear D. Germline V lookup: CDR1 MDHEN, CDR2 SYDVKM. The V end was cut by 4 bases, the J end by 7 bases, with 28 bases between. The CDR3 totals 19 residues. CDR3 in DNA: TGTGCCAGCAGTTACCGTTCCTCCTTTGGCAGGAGAGCCACTGAAAAACTGTTTTTT. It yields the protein CASSYRSSFGRRATEKLFF. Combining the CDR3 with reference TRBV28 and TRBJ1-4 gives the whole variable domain DVKVTQSSRYLVKRTGEKVFLECVQDMDHENMFWYRQDPGLGLRLIYFSYDVKMKEKGDIPEGYSVSREKKERFSLILESASTNQTSMYLCASSYRSSFGRRATEKLFFGSGTQLSVL.